Listed here are 20 T cell receptor beta chains from one sample, sequenced in a study of breast tumors, draining lymph nodes, adjacent tissues. MiXCR, applied by TCRdb to the multiplex PCR reads, yields one record per CDR3 protein. Altogether approximately 280,000 distinct CDR3 sequences are present, over 30% being singletons, with the ten largest covering about 1%. Axillary draining lymph nodes of breast cancer patients supplied the node samples. Sequencing was done on a sample of axillary lymph node tissue. Receptors were obtained from a female donor with breast cancer. Some clones in this sample may be carry-over from other donors' samples.

A note on this clonotype: A much larger clone sits a single nucleotide away, making a read error possible. CDR3 sequence reads: CSARDFRGREVGELFF. CDR3 sequence (DNA): TGCAGTGCTAGAGACTTTAGAGGGAGAGAAGTCGGGGAGCTGTTTTTT. This rearrangement joins TRBV20-1 to TRBJ2-2, with D perhaps matching TRBD2 (5 bases). Germline lookup yields CDR1 DFQATT and CDR2 SNEGSKA (reference sequence). The CDR3 is made up of 16 amino acids. V shed 0 bases and J shed 7 bases, with 18 bases lying between them.

The chain has TRBV12-3 or TRBV12-4 and TRBJ1-5; D unresolved. Trimming stripped 3 bases from V and 7 bases from J, with 22 bases between. The CDR3 consists of 17 residues. The CDR3 DNA reads as TGTGCCAGCAGTTTGCGTAGCGGGCTTAGGGATGAGCAGCCCCAGCATTTT. This encodes CASSLRSGLRDEQPQHF.

The genes are TRBV7-3 and TRBJ2-2, with 7 bases matching TRBD1. The germline V gene encodes CDR1 SGHTA and CDR2 FQGTGA. Trimming took 2 bases from V and 1 from J; bases not matched to a gene: 4. This CDR3 is 16 amino acids long. CDR3 sequence reads: CASSLVAGGNTGELFF. CDR3 bases: TGTGCCAGCAGCTTAGTTGCAGGGGGGAACACCGGGGAGCTGTTTTTT. Based on the CDR3 plus reference TRBV7-3 and TRBJ2-2, the full variable domain is GAGVSQTPSNKVTEKGKYVELRCDPISGHTALYWYRQSLGQGPEFLIYFQGTGAADDSGLPNDRFFAVRPEGSVSTLKIQRTERGDSAVYLCASSLVAGGNTGELFFGEGSRLTVL.

This chain connects TRBV15 to TRBJ2-1, with a tentative D call TRBD2 (7 bases). The CDR3 extends over 12 amino acids. Trimming stripped 9 bases from V and 15 bases from J, with 21 bases between. From germline, CDR1 is LNHNV and CDR2 YYDKDF (reference sequence). The CDR3 protein is CATGGRGNTRFF. CDR3 nucleotides: TGTGCCACGGGGGGGCGCGGGAATACCCGGTTCTTC.

In this sample, this clonotype turned up many times. The CDR3 DNA sequence: TGCAGTGCTAGAGCGCGGAATGAAAAACTGTTTTTT. It codes for CSARARNEKLFF. V gene TRBV20-1 combines with J gene TRBJ1-4; the D is unclear. This CDR3 is 12 amino acids long. CDR1 and CDR2 (germline): DFQATT, SNEGSKA (reference sequence). Trimming stripped 1 base from V and 5 bases from J, with 5 bases between.

This clonotype was seen ten or more times. The chain employs TRBV11-2 and TRBJ2-3; D is unresolved. Per the germline V gene, CDR1 is SGHAT and CDR2 is FQNNGV. CDR3 length equals 16 residues. The V end lost 1 base, the J end lost 2 bases, and 13 bases lay between the germline ends. For the CDR3, the DNA is TGTGCCAGCAGCTTAGGGCCCTCCTTCACCACAGATACGCAGTATTTT. It yields the protein CASSLGPSFTTDTQYF.

This clonotype was detected ten times or more. This sequence joins TRBV7-2 and TRBJ2-1; a weak D match, TRBD2 (7 bases). The V end lost 0 bases, the J end lost 1 base, and 16 bases lay between the germline ends. This CDR3 is built from 18 residues. CDR1 is SGHTA, CDR2 FQGNSA, per germline. In DNA, the CDR3 is TGTGCCAGCAGCTTAGCGAGGGGGGGGAGCAGGTCCTACAATGAGCAGTTCTTC. Its translation: CASSLARGGSRSYNEQFF.

The chain carries TRBV28 and TRBJ2-7, with TRBD2 as a possible D gene (6 bases). Trimming took off 8 bases at V and 7 bases at J, with 24 bases between the two ends. Germline V gives CDR1 MDHEN, CDR2 SYDVKM. CDR3 length: 15 amino acids. The CDR3: CASLPYPGLGWEQYF. DNA of the CDR3: TGTGCCAGCCTGCCCTATCCGGGACTGGGGTGGGAGCAGTACTTC. The full variable domain, its missing parts supplied by reference TRBV28 and TRBJ2-7, is DVKVTQSSRYLVKRTGEKVFLECVQDMDHENMFWYRQDPGLGLRLIYFSYDVKMKEKGDIPEGYSVSREKKERFSLILESASTNQTSMYLCASLPYPGLGWEQYFGPGTRLTVT.

This clonotype was seen many times. The chain has TRBV7-2 and TRBJ1-5, with D maybe TRBD1 (5 bases). V lost 5 bases and J 0 bases, leaving 14 bases between the germline ends. The CDR3 runs to 16 residues. Germline assignment: CDR1 SGHTA and CDR2 FQGNSA. CDR3 sequence (DNA): TGTGCCAGCAGCAGAGACGGGACGGTTAGCAATCAGCCCCAGCATTTT. Amino acids: CASSRDGTVSNQPQHF.

The sample holds many counts of this clonotype. V usage is TRBV5-1 and J usage is TRBJ2-7, with 12 nucleotides matching TRBD2. This CDR3 is built from 21 residues. The germline CDR1 and CDR2 sequences are SGHRS and YFSETQ. Germline trimming cut 0 bases from V and 3 bases from J; bases unmatched to any gene: 19. The CDR3 spells CASSLAPMARSRTSGNYEQYF. The CDR3, as DNA: TGCGCCAGCAGCTTGGCCCCGATGGCCCGTTCGAGGACTAGCGGGAACTACGAGCAGTACTTC.

The rearrangement uses TRBV28 and TRBJ2-7, with a possible D match to TRBD2 (7 bases). From germline, CDR1 is MDHEN and CDR2 SYDVKM. The CDR3 extends over 12 amino acids. V gave up 11 bases and J gave up 6 bases, with 17 bases separating them. As DNA, the CDR3 is TGTGCCGGAAGGGGGGGTATGGGCGAGCAGTACTTC. Protein sequence: CAGRGGMGEQYF.

Turning to this clonotype: A much larger clone differs from this one at a single base, so this may be a read error. The chain recombines TRBV19 with TRBJ2-3; the D gene is possibly TRBD2 (7 bases). Deletions cut 1 base from V and 1 base from J, with 9 bases between. Germline values: CDR1 LNHDA, CDR2 SQIVND (reference sequence). The length of the CDR3 is 15 residues. DNA of the CDR3: TGTGCCAGTAGTATAGGGGGGGGCGGCACAGATACGCAGTATTTT. It translates to CASSIGGGGTDTQYF.

This clonotype has at least ten counts. The V and J genes are TRBV20-1 and TRBJ2-7; 7 positions agree with TRBD1. V lost 6 bases, J lost 3 bases, and 14 bases stayed unmatched. From germline, CDR1 is DFQATT and CDR2 SNEGSKA (reference sequence). There are 15 residues in the CDR3. The CDR3 DNA is TGCAGTGCGCCGGGACAGAACTTCTTAAACTACGAGCAGTACTTC. The encoded protein is CSAPGQNFLNYEQYF.

Concerning this clonotype itself: A much larger clonotype is one base distant, so this may be a read error. The chain employs TRBV7-7 and TRBJ2-5; no clear D. The CDR3 totals 15 residues. Germline CDR1 is SSHAT and CDR2 is FNYEAQ (reference sequence). The CDR3: CASSLSGLPQETQHF. The CDR3 DNA sequence: TGTGCTAGCAGCCTTTCTGGCTTGCCGCAAGAGACCCAGCACTTC.

The gene calls are TRBV7-6 and TRBJ2-5; no firm D call. Germline assignment: CDR1 SGHVS and CDR2 FNYEAQ. The CDR3 loop spans 13 amino acids. The V and J ends lost 5 bases and 4 bases respectively, with 11 bases between them. The CDR3 is CASSLRPAETQYF. In DNA form, the CDR3 reads TGTGCCAGCAGCCTCCGACCGGCAGAGACCCAGTACTTC.

This clonotype was detected ten times or more. The J gene is TRBJ1-5, the V gene TRBV10-2, with 7 bases aligning to TRBD1. The CDR3 is 13 amino acids. Trimming cost V 6 bases and J 4 bases; bases outside gene matches: 3. Germline V gives CDR1 WSHSY, CDR2 SAAADI. CDR3 in amino acids: CASRGQTNQPQHF. CDR3 coding DNA: TGCGCCAGCAGGGGACAGACAAATCAGCCCCAGCATTTT.

Details on this clonotype: One base away lies a much larger clone, so this may be a sequencing read error. It is likely a read error, because the conserved phenylalanine at the end of the CDR3 is missing. J is TRBJ2-7 and V is TRBV6-5, with 9 bases that match TRBD1. V shed 2 bases and J 4 bases; nucleotides not matched to a gene: 18. Germline values: CDR1 MNHEY, CDR2 SVGAGI. The CDR3 sequence is 19 residues long. The CDR3 DNA reads TGTGCCAGCAGTTACGCCCCACGCCTAACAGGGGGCAAAGGGTACGAGCAGTACTCC. Protein: CASSYAPRLTGGKGYEQYS.

This clonotype was picked up many times. The rearrangement links TRBV12-3 or TRBV12-4 to TRBJ2-2, with no clear D. This CDR3 spans 15 amino acids. Trimming pared 5 bases from V and 2 bases from J, leaving 12 bases between. The CDR3 protein is CASSPRQPNTGELFF. DNA for the CDR3: TGTGCCAGCAGTCCCCGGCAGCCTAACACCGGGGAGCTGTTTTTT.

This clonotype was seen repeatedly, ten times or more. The chain is built from TRBV7-8 and TRBJ2-1; 7 bases agree with TRBD2. The CDR3 is 18 residues long. J lost 0 bases, V lost 1 base, and 9 bases had no gene match. Germline assignment: CDR1 SGHVS and CDR2 FQNEAQ. The CDR3 sequence: CASSLEWRGRSSYNEQFF. CDR3 coding DNA: TGTGCCAGCAGCTTAGAGTGGCGGGGGAGGTCCTCCTACAATGAGCAGTTCTTC.

The CDR3 protein is CSVKQGTNTEAFF. The CDR3 bases are TGCAGCGTCAAACAGGGGACCAACACTGAAGCTTTCTTT. The rearrangement joins TRBV29-1 to TRBJ1-1; the match to TRBD1 covers 7 bases. Unmatched junction bases numbered 6, after V lost 6 bases and J lost 2 bases. The CDR3 has 13 amino acids. Germline CDR1 and CDR2: SQVTM and ANQGSEA.